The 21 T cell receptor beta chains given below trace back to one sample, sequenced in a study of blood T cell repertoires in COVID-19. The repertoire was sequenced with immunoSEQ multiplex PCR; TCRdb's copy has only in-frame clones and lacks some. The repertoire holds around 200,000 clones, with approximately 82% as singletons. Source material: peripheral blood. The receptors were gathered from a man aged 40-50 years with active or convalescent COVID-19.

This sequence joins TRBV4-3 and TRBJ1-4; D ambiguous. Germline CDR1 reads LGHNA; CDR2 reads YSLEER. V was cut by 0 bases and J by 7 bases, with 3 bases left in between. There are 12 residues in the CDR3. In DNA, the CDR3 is TGCGCCAGCAGCCAAGATCGTGAAAAACTGTTTTTT. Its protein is CASSQDREKLFF.

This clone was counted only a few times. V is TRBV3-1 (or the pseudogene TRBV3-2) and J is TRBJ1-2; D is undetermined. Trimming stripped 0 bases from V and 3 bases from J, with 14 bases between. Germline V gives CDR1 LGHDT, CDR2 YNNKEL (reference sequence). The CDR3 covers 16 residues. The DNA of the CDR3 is TGTGCCAGCAGCCAAGATTACGGCAGCGATTACTATGGCTACACCTTC. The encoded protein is CASSQDYGSDYYGYTF.

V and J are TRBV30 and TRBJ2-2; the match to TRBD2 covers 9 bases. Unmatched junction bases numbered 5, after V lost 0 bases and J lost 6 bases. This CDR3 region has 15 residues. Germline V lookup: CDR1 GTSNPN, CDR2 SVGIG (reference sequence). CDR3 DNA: TGTGCCTGGAGTGTATCGCGGGGGGGGCCCGGGGAGCTGTTTTTT. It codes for CAWSVSRGGPGELFF.

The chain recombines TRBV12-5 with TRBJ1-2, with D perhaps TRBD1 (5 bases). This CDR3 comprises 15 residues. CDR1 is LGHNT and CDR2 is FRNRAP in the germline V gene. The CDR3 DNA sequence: TGTGCCATTTCGCCCCGGCGGGCCGGGGGAATCGGCTACACCTTC. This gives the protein CAISPRRAGGIGYTF.

The CDR3 spells CASSLMGAWTEAFF. In nucleotides, the CDR3 is TGTGCCAGCAGTTTGATGGGGGCCTGGACTGAAGCTTTCTTT. The chain has TRBV28 and TRBJ1-1, with a tentative D call TRBD1 (6 bases). Trimming pared 3 bases from V and 5 bases from J, leaving 13 bases between. The CDR3 runs 14 residues. Germline-derived CDR1 and CDR2 are MDHEN and SYDVKM.

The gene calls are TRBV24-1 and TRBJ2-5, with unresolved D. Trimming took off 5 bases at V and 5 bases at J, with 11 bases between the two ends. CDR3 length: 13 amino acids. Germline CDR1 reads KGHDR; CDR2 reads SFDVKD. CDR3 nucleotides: TGTGCCACCAGTGGCGGAGCCACTGAGACCCAGTACTTC. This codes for CATSGGATETQYF.

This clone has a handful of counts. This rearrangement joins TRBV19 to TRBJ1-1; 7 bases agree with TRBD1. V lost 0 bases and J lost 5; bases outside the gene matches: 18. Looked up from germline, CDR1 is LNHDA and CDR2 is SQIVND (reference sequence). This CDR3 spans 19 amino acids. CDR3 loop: CASSIDSWTGPFTGTEAFF. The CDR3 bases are TGTGCCAGTAGTATAGACTCCTGGACAGGACCGTTTACGGGGACTGAAGCTTTCTTT.

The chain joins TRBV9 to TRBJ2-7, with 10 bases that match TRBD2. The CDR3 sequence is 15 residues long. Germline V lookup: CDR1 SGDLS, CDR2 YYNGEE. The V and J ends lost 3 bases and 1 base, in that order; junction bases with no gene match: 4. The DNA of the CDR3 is TGTGCCAGCAGCGCTGAAGCGGGAGGGTCCTACGAGCAGTACTTC. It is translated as CASSAEAGGSYEQYF.

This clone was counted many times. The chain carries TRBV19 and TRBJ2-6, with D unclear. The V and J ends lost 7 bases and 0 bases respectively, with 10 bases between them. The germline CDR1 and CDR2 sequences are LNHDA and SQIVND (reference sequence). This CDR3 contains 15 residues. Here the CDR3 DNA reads TGTGCCAGTATTGACTCGGCCTCTGGGGCCAACGTCCTGACTTTC. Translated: CASIDSASGANVLTF.

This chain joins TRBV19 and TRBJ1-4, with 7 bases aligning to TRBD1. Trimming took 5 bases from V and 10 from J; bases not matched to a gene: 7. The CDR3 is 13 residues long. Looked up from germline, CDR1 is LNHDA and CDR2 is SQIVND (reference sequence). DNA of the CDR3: TGTGCCAGTAGTCTAGGGGGCTTTGCAAAACTGTTTTTT. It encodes CASSLGGFAKLFF.

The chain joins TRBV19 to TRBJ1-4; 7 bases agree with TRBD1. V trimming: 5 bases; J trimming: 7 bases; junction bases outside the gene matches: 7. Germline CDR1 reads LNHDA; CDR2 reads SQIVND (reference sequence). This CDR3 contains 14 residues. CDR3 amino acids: CASSARQGIEKLFF. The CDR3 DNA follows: TGTGCCAGTAGTGCCAGACAGGGCATTGAAAAACTGTTTTTT.

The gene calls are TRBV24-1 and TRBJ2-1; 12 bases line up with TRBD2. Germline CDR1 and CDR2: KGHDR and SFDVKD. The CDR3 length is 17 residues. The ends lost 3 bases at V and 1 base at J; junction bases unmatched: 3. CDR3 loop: CATSDPSGGASYNEQFF. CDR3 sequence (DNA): TGTGCCACCAGTGATCCTAGCGGGGGGGCATCCTACAATGAGCAGTTCTTC.

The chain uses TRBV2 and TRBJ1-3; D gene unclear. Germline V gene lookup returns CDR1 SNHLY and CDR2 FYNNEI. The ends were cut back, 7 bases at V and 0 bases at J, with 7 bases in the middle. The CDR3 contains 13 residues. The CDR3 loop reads CASMEGSGNTIYF. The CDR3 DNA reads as TGTGCCAGCATGGAGGGCTCTGGAAACACCATATATTTT.

The chain's CDR3 is CSVSNSNIQYF. The CDR3 region has the DNA TGCAGCGTCTCTAACAGTAACATTCAGTACTTC. V usage is TRBV29-1 and J usage is TRBJ2-4; D is ambiguous. The CDR3 has 11 residues. Per germline, CDR1 SQVTM and CDR2 ANQGSEA. The ends were cut back, 6 bases at V and 7 bases at J, with 10 bases in the middle.

The CDR3 bases are TGTGCCAGCAGCCCTTCTTCGGGAGAGGGCTACACCTTC. Translation gives CASSPSSGEGYTF. The rearrangement links TRBV7-9 to TRBJ1-2; D is ambiguous. V was shortened by 5 bases and J by 8 bases, with 15 bases between the two germline ends. This CDR3 comprises 13 residues. Germline V CDR1 and CDR2: SEHNR, FQNEAQ (reference sequence). The complete variable domain, with remaining parts taken from reference TRBV7-9 and TRBJ1-2, reads DTGVSQNPRHKITKRGQNVTFRCDPISEHNRLYWYRQTLGQGPEFLTYFQNEAQLEKSRLLSDRFSAERPKGSFSTLEIQRTEQGDSAMYLCASSPSSGEGYTFGSGTRLTVV.

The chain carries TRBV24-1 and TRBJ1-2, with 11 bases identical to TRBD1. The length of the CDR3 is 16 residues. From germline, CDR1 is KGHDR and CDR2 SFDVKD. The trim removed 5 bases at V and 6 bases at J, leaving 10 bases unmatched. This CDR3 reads CATSAGDRGASNGYTF. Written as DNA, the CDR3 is TGTGCCACCAGTGCCGGGGACAGGGGGGCGAGTAATGGCTACACCTTC.

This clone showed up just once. The CDR3 region is CASSQATPRTDTYEQYF. CDR3 bases: TGTGCCAGCAGCCAAGCTACCCCTCGTACAGATACCTACGAGCAGTACTTC. The chain carries TRBV14 and TRBJ2-7; D gene unclear. Germline CDR1 and CDR2: SGHDN and FVKESK. Trimming took 1 base from V and 2 from J, leaving 18 bases between them. The CDR3 runs to 17 residues.

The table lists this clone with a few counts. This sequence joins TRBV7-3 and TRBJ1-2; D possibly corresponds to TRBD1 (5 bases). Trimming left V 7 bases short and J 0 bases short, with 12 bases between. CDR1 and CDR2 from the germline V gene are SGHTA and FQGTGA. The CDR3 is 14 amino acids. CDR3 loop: CASKPGTSNYGYTF. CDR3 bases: TGTGCCAGCAAACCCGGGACTTCTAACTATGGCTACACCTTC.

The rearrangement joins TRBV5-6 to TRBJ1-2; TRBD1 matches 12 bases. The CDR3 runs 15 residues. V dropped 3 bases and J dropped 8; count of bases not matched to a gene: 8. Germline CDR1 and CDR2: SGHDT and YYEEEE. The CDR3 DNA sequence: TGTGCCAGCAGCTCTCGGGACAGGGGGCGCGGGGGCTACACCTTC. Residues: CASSSRDRGRGGYTF.

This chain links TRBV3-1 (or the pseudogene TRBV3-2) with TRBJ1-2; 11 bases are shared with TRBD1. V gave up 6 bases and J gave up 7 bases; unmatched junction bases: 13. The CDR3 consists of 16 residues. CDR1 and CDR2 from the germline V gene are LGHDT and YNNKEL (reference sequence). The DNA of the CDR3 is TGTGCCAGCAGTGTGGGGGTTGGACAGGGGGCTTCTGGCTACACCTTC. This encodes CASSVGVGQGASGYTF.

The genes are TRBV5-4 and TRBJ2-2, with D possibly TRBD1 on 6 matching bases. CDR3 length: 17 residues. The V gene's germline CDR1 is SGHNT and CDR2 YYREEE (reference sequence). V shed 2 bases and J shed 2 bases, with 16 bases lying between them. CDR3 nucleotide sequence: TGTGCCAGCAGCTTCTCCTCAGGGGCGCTCAACACCGGGGAGCTGTTTTTT. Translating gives CASSFSSGALNTGELFF.